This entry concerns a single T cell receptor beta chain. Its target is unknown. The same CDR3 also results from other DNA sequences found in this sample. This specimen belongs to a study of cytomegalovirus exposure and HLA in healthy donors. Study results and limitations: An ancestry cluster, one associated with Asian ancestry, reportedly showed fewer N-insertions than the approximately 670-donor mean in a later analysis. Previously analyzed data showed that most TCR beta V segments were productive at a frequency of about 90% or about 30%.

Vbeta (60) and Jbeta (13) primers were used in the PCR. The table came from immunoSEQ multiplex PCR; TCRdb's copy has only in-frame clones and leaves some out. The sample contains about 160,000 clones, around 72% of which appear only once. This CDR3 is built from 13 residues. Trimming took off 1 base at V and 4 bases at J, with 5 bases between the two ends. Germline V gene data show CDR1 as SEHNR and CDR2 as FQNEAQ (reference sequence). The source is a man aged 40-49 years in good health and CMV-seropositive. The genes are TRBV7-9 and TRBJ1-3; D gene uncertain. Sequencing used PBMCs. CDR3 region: CASSLGSGNTIYF. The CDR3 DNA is TGTGCCAGCAGCTTAGGTTCAGGAAACACCATATATTTT.